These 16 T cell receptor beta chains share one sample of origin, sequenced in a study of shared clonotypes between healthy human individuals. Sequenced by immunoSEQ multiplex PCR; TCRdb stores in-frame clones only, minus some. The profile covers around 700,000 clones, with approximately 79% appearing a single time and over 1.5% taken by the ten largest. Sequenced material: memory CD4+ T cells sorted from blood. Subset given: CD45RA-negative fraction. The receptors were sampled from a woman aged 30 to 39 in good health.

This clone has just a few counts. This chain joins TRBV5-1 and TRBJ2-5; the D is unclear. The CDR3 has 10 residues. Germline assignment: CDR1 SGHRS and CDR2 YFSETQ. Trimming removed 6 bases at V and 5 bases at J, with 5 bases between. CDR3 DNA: TGCGCCAGCAAGGAGGAGACCCAGTACTTC. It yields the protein CASKEETQYF.

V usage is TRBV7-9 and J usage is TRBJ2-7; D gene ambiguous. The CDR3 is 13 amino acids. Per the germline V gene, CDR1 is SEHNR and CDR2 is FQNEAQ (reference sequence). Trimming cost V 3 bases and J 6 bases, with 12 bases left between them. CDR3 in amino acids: CASSLSKIAEQYF. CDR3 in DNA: TGTGCCAGCAGCTTGTCCAAAATCGCCGAGCAGTACTTC.

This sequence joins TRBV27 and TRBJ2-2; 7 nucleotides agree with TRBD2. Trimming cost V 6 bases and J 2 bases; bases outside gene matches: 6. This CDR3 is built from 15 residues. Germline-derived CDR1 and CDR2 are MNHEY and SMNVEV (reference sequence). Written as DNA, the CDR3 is TGTGCCAGCAGGCTTCTAGCGGATAACACCGGGGAGCTGTTTTTT. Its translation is CASRLLADNTGELFF.

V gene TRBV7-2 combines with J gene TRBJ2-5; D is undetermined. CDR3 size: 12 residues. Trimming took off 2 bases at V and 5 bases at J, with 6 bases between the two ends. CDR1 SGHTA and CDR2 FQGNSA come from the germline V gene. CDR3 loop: CASSLYPETQYF. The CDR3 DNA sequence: TGTGCCAGCAGCTTATATCCTGAGACCCAGTACTTC.

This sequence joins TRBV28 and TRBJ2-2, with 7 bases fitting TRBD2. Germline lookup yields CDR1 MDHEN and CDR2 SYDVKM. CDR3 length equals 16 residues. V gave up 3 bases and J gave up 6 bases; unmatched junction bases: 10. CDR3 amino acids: CASSFFGGGQSGELFF. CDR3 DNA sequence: TGTGCCAGCAGTTTTTTTGGGGGAGGGCAGTCCGGGGAGCTGTTTTTT.

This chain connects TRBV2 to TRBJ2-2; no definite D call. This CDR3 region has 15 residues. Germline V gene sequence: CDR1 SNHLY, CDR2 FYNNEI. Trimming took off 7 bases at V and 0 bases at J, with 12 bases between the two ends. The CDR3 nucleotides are TGTGCCAGCAAGTCATCCAGCGCGAACACCGGGGAGCTGTTTTTT. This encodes CASKSSSANTGELFF. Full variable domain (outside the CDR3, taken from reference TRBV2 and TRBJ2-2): EPEVTQTPSHQVTQMGQEVILRCVPISNHLYFYWYRQILGQKVEFLVSFYNNEISEKSEIFDDQFSVERPDGSNFTLKIRSTKLEDSAMYFCASKSSSANTGELFFGEGSRLTVL.

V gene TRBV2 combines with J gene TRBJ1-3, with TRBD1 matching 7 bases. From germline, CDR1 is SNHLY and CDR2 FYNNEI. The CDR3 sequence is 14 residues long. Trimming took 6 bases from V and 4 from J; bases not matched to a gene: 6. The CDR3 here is CASRPGTDGNTIYF. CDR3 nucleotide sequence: TGTGCCAGCAGACCCGGGACAGACGGAAACACCATATATTTT.

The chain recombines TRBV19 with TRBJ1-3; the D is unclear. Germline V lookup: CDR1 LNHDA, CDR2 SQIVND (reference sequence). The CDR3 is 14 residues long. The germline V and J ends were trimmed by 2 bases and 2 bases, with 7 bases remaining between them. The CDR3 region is CASSIIGPGNTIYF. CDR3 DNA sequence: TGTGCCAGTAGTATAATCGGACCTGGAAACACCATATATTTT.

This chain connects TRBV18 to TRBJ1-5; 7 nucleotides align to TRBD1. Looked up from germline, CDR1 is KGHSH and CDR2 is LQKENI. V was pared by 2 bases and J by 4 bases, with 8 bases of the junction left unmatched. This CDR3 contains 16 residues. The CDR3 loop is CASSPSTGRINQPQHF. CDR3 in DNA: TGTGCCAGCTCACCATCGACAGGGAGGATAAATCAGCCCCAGCATTTT.

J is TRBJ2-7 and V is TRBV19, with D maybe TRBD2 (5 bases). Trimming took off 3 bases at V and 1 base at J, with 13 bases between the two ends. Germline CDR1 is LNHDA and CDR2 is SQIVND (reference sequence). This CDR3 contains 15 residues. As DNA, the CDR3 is TGTGCCAGTAGTATCCGCGCGGGCCGGTCCTACGAGCAGTACTTC. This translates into CASSIRAGRSYEQYF.

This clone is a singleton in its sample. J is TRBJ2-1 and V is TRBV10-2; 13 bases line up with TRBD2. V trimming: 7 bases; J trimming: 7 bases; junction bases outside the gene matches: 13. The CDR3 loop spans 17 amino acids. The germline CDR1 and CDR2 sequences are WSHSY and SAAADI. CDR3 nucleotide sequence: TGCGCCAGCACCCTGACTAGCGGGAGGCATGGAAGGAATGAGCAGTTCTTC. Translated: CASTLTSGRHGRNEQFF.

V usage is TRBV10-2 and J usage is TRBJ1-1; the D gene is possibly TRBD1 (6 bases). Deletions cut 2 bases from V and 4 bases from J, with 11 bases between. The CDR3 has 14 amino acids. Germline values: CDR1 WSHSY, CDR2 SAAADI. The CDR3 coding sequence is TGCGCCAGCAGTGAGGGAAGGGGGAGCACTGAAGCTTTCTTT. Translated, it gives CASSEGRGSTEAFF.

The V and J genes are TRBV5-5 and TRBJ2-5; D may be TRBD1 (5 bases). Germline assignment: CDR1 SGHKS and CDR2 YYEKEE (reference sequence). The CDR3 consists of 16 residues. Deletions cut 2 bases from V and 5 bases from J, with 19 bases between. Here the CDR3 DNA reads TGTGCCAGCAGCTTCTCTGAAGGGGTGGGTTGGGAGACCCAGTACTTC. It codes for CASSFSEGVGWETQYF. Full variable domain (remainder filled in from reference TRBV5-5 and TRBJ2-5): DAGVTQSPTHLIKTRGQQVTLRCSPISGHKSVSWYQQVLGQGPQFIFQYYEKEERGRGNFPDRFSARQFPNYSSELNVNALLLGDSALYLCASSFSEGVGWETQYFGPGTRLLVL.

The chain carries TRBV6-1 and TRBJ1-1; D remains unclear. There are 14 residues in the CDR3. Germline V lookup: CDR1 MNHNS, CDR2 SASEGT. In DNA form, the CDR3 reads TGTGCTTCCGAGTATCTCGGCAATACCGCTGAAGCTTTCTTT. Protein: CASEYLGNTAEAFF.

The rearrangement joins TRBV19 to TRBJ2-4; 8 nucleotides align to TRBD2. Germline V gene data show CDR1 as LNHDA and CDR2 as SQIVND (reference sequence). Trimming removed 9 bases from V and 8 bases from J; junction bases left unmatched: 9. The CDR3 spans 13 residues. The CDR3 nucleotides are TGTGCCAGCACTCGGGAGGGTTTTCACATTCAGTACTTC. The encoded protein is CASTREGFHIQYF.

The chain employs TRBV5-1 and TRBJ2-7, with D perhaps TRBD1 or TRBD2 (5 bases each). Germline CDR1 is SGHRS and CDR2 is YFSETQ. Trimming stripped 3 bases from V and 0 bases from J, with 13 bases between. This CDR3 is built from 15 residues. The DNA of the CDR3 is TGCGCCAGCAGCTGGGACGGGAAGAGCTCCTACGAGCAGTACTTC. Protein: CASSWDGKSSYEQYF.